The clone carrying this T cell receptor beta chain came up a few times. The sample comes from a study of cytomegalovirus exposure and HLA in healthy donors. The CDR3 contains 12 residues. V was pared by 6 bases and J by 5 bases, with 9 bases between. Germline loops: CDR1 LGHNT, CDR2 FRNRAP. The PCR made use of 60 Vbeta and 13 Jbeta primers. Sequenced by immunoSEQ multiplex PCR; TCRdb stores in-frame clones only, minus some. The sample comprises under 200,000 clones, approximately 84% of which are singletons, and roughly 7% rests with the top ten. Input material: PBMCs. The chain couples TRBV12-5 to TRBJ2-3; D remains ambiguous. This clonotype was sampled from a woman aged 40 to 50 in good health and CMV-seropositive. CDR3 region: CASGSTGDTQYF. CDR3 nucleotide sequence: TGTGCTAGTGGGTCGACGGGAGATACGCAGTATTTT.